The clone carrying this TCR beta chain was counted a single time. The CDR3 length is 15 residues. Trimming took 4 bases from V and 1 from J, leaving 11 bases between them. In germline, CDR1 is SGHRS, CDR2 YFSETQ. The repertoire was sequenced with immunoSEQ multiplex PCR; TCRdb's copy has only in-frame clones and lacks some. The sample gives approximately 72,000 clones, around 84% of which show up once; nearly 0.8% is in the top ten. The data originate from a study of OX40 agonist ivuxolimab in advanced cancers. Study at large: Aged about 23 to 90 with a mean of 60 years, they were about 80% male.

The chain couples TRBV5-1 to TRBJ2-2; either TRBD1 or TRBD2 may supply D (5 bases each). This specimen was CD4+ or CD8+ T cells sorted from blood, taken in a trial of the OX40 agonist ivuxolimab. The TCR comes from an adult with an advanced solid tumor such as melanoma, head and neck, liver or kidney cancer. The CDR3 loop reads CASSPGAGNTGELFF. DNA for the CDR3: TGCGCCAGCAGCCCCGGGGCAGGGAACACCGGGGAGCTGTTTTTT.